The rows below give T cell receptor beta chains drawn from one sample of a study of glioma-infiltrating T cells. MiXCR, applied by TCRdb to the multiplex PCR reads, yields one record per CDR3 protein. The table has around 350,000 distinct CDR3 sequences, around 38% seen once. The source material was glioma tissue, nonneoplastic brain tissue, or PBMCs (not recorded which). The receptors shown here come from a human donor with low-grade glioma or glioblastoma, undergoing nonglioma brain surgery, or in good health (not recorded which). Each CDR3 is given with its conserved first and last residue. Fields, in order: J gene, V gene, D gene, CDR3 length, clone size, CDR3 DNA, CDR3 protein. D genes are given only for firm matches. Rows give clone size only sometimes, using once, few, many, or a class for an expanded clone.

J gene: TRBJ1-2; V gene: TRBV19; D gene: .; CDR3 length: 13; clone size: .; CDR3 DNA: TGTGCCACTCGTGGCCTGGCTGTGGATGGCTACACCTTC; CDR3 protein: CATRGLAVDGYTF
J gene: TRBJ1-1; V gene: TRBV7-9; D gene: .; CDR3 length: 12; clone size: few; CDR3 DNA: TGTGCCAGCACCCAGGGACCCACTGAAGCTTTCTTT; CDR3 protein: CASTQGPTEAFF
J gene: TRBJ2-7; V gene: TRBV7-2; D gene: .; CDR3 length: 12; clone size: .; CDR3 DNA: TGTGCCAGCAGCCTTCAGAGGTACGAGCAGTACTTC; CDR3 protein: CASSLQRYEQYF
J gene: TRBJ2-1; V gene: TRBV29-1; D gene: TRBD1; CDR3 length: 15; clone size: few; CDR3 DNA: TGCAGCGTGCCGGGACAGGGGACCTCCTACAATGAGCAGTTCTTC; CDR3 protein: CSVPGQGTSYNEQFF
J gene: TRBJ1-5; V gene: TRBV20-1; D gene: TRBD1; CDR3 length: 14; clone size: many; CDR3 DNA: TGCAGTGCGTACAGGGGTTCGATGGATCAGCCCCAGCATTTT; CDR3 protein: CSAYRGSMDQPQHF
J gene: TRBJ2-7; V gene: TRBV20-1; D gene: TRBD2; CDR3 length: 14; clone size: .; CDR3 DNA: TGCAGTGCTAGCCGACTAGCGGGGGACTACAAGCAGTACTTC; CDR3 protein: CSASRLAGDYKQYF
J gene: TRBJ2-7; V gene: TRBV6-2/TRBV6-3; D gene: .; CDR3 length: 14; clone size: many; CDR3 DNA: TGTGCCAGCACCCCTCCAAGGGACCTGGGGGAGCAGTACTTC; CDR3 protein: CASTPPRDLGEQYF
J gene: TRBJ1-2; V gene: TRBV7-6; D gene: .; CDR3 length: 17; clone size: .; CDR3 DNA: TGTGCCAGCAGACCCCTGGGTGCGGGCCCAGCTAACTATGGCTACACCTTC; CDR3 protein: CASRPLGAGPANYGYTF
J gene: TRBJ2-2; V gene: TRBV20-1; D gene: .; CDR3 length: 18; clone size: .; CDR3 DNA: TGCAGTGCTAGAGAGAGGGGGGGCGGGACTACCTACACCGGGGAGCTGTTTTTT; CDR3 protein: CSARERGGGTTYTGELFF
J gene: TRBJ1-1; V gene: TRBV27; D gene: TRBD1; CDR3 length: 14; clone size: .; CDR3 DNA: TGTGCCAGCCGCATGAGACAGGGGGTAAGTGAAGCTTTCTTT; CDR3 protein: CASRMRQGVSEAFF
J gene: TRBJ1-4; V gene: TRBV28; D gene: .; CDR3 length: 16; clone size: .; CDR3 DNA: TGTGCCAGCAGTGAGGGGGGTTCTGCAACTAATGAAAAACTGTTTTTT; CDR3 protein: CASSEGGSATNEKLFF
J gene: TRBJ1-5; V gene: TRBV28; D gene: .; CDR3 length: 13; clone size: many; CDR3 DNA: TGTGCCATCCTACGGGGTAAGGATCAGCCCCAGCATTTT; CDR3 protein: CAILRGKDQPQHF
J gene: TRBJ2-1; V gene: TRBV7-2; D gene: .; CDR3 length: 16; clone size: .; CDR3 DNA: TGTGCCAGCAGCTGGCGAGGTGAGGGTACCTACAATGAGCAGTTCTTC; CDR3 protein: CASSWRGEGTYNEQFF
J gene: TRBJ2-3; V gene: TRBV5-8; D gene: .; CDR3 length: 11; clone size: few; CDR3 DNA: TGTGCCAGCACTTCCACAGATACGCAGTATTTT; CDR3 protein: CASTSTDTQYF
J gene: TRBJ2-5; V gene: TRBV28; D gene: .; CDR3 length: 11; clone size: few; CDR3 DNA: TGTGCCAGCAGTACTGGGGAGACCCAGTACTTC; CDR3 protein: CASSTGETQYF
J gene: TRBJ2-7; V gene: TRBV20-1; D gene: TRBD2; CDR3 length: 19; clone size: .; CDR3 DNA: TGCAGTGCTAGAGCGGAAACGGGAGCGGGAGGGCCCCACTACTACGAGCAGTACTTC; CDR3 protein: CSARAETGAGGPHYYEQYF
J gene: TRBJ2-5; V gene: TRBV5-5; D gene: TRBD2; CDR3 length: 15; clone size: .; CDR3 DNA: TGTGCCAGCAGCTGGGGACTAGGGACCCAGGAGACCCAGTACTTC; CDR3 protein: CASSWGLGTQETQYF
J gene: TRBJ2-3; V gene: TRBV27; D gene: .; CDR3 length: 15; clone size: many; CDR3 DNA: TGTGCCAGCATCCACCTGGGGGGGCCCACAGATACGCAGTATTTT; CDR3 protein: CASIHLGGPTDTQYF
J gene: TRBJ2-3; V gene: TRBV28; D gene: .; CDR3 length: 16; clone size: .; CDR3 DNA: TGTGCCAGCAGTTTATGGCGGCGGAAGCTCACAGATACGCAGTATTTT; CDR3 protein: CASSLWRRKLTDTQYF
J gene: TRBJ2-7; V gene: TRBV20-1; D gene: .; CDR3 length: 15; clone size: .; CDR3 DNA: TGCAGTGCTAGAGATCGGCTAGCGTCGGAAAGTGAGCAGTACTTC; CDR3 protein: CSARDRLASESEQYF
J gene: TRBJ2-2; V gene: TRBV6-6; D gene: .; CDR3 length: 15; clone size: few; CDR3 DNA: TGTGCCAGCAGTTACTCGTCAGGGAACACCGGGGAGCTGTTTTTT; CDR3 protein: CASSYSSGNTGELFF
J gene: TRBJ2-3; V gene: TRBV28; D gene: .; CDR3 length: 15; clone size: .; CDR3 DNA: TGTGCCAGCAGTCCCCCCGGGAGTGGGTCAGATACGCAGTATTTT; CDR3 protein: CASSPPGSGSDTQYF
J gene: TRBJ2-1; V gene: TRBV25-1; D gene: TRBD2; CDR3 length: 13; clone size: few; CDR3 DNA: TGTGCCAGCAGTCGGGACTACCAACATGAGCAGTTCTTC; CDR3 protein: CASSRDYQHEQFF
J gene: TRBJ2-5; V gene: TRBV2; D gene: .; CDR3 length: 13; clone size: .; CDR3 DNA: TGTGCCAGCTCCTTTTGGGACGCGGAGACCCAGTACTTC; CDR3 protein: CASSFWDAETQYF
J gene: TRBJ2-3; V gene: TRBV27; D gene: .; CDR3 length: 13; clone size: many; CDR3 DNA: TGTGCCAGCAGTTTAATCAGCACAGATACGCAGTATTTT; CDR3 protein: CASSLISTDTQYF
J gene: TRBJ1-4; V gene: TRBV28; D gene: .; CDR3 length: 15; clone size: .; CDR3 DNA: TGTGCCAGCAGTTTAGTGACACCCGCTAATGAAAAACTGTTTTTT; CDR3 protein: CASSLVTPANEKLFF
J gene: TRBJ2-7; V gene: TRBV20-1; D gene: .; CDR3 length: 13; clone size: once; CDR3 DNA: TGCAGTGGAGACCAAGATTTTGCCAATGAGCAGTACTTC; CDR3 protein: CSGDQDFANEQYF
J gene: TRBJ2-1; V gene: TRBV24-1; D gene: .; CDR3 length: 15; clone size: once; CDR3 DNA: TGTACCACCAGTGATCACTCTAGCTCCTACAATGAGCAGTTCTTC; CDR3 protein: CTTSDHSSSYNEQFF
J gene: TRBJ2-7; V gene: TRBV6-1; D gene: .; CDR3 length: 15; clone size: many; CDR3 DNA: TGTGCCAGCAGTGATTTAACTGGGTCGATCTACGAGCAGTACTTC; CDR3 protein: CASSDLTGSIYEQYF
J gene: TRBJ2-1; V gene: TRBV12-3/TRBV12-4; D gene: TRBD1; CDR3 length: 19; clone size: .; CDR3 DNA: TGTGCCAGCAGTTTAGTAGCCGGATTGACAGGGGGCTACCGCAATGAGCAGTTCTTC; CDR3 protein: CASSLVAGLTGGYRNEQFF
J gene: TRBJ2-3; V gene: TRBV2; D gene: .; CDR3 length: 11; clone size: many; CDR3 DNA: TGTGCCAGCAGTTCGATTGGTACGCAGTATTTT; CDR3 protein: CASSSIGTQYF
J gene: TRBJ2-1; V gene: TRBV6-2/TRBV6-3; D gene: .; CDR3 length: 12; clone size: .; CDR3 DNA: TGTGCCAGCGGACCACTAGCAGGAGAGCAGTTCTTC; CDR3 protein: CASGPLAGEQFF
J gene: TRBJ2-7; V gene: TRBV7-9; D gene: .; CDR3 length: 16; clone size: few; CDR3 DNA: TGTGCCAGCAGCTTAGTGTTTCGGACAGACTCCTACGAGCAGTACTTC; CDR3 protein: CASSLVFRTDSYEQYF
J gene: TRBJ2-7; V gene: TRBV27; D gene: .; CDR3 length: 15; clone size: .; CDR3 DNA: TGTGCCAGCAGTTTTACAGGTACCCGCTCCTACGAGCAGTACTTC; CDR3 protein: CASSFTGTRSYEQYF
J gene: TRBJ2-7; V gene: TRBV28; D gene: .; CDR3 length: 15; clone size: .; CDR3 DNA: TGTGCCAGCAGTTTAAGTGGCGGGATAACCTACGAGCAGTACTTC; CDR3 protein: CASSLSGGITYEQYF
J gene: TRBJ2-7; V gene: TRBV6-1; D gene: TRBD2; CDR3 length: 14; clone size: many; CDR3 DNA: TGTGCCAGCAGGAGACTAGCGGAGAGCTACGAGCAGTACTTC; CDR3 protein: CASRRLAESYEQYF
J gene: TRBJ1-4; V gene: TRBV28; D gene: .; CDR3 length: 15; clone size: few; CDR3 DNA: TGTGCCAGCATCACAATTGGGGGGGCCAAGGAAAAACTGTTTTTT; CDR3 protein: CASITIGGAKEKLFF
J gene: TRBJ2-1; V gene: TRBV4-2; D gene: TRBD1; CDR3 length: 15; clone size: .; CDR3 DNA: TGTGCCAGCAGCCAAATGGGACAGGGGGTCGATGAGCAGTTCTTC; CDR3 protein: CASSQMGQGVDEQFF
J gene: TRBJ2-1; V gene: TRBV28; D gene: .; CDR3 length: 18; clone size: once; CDR3 DNA: TGTGCCAGCAGCCTTTCCCCTAAAACAGGGAGCTCCTACAATGAGCAGTTCTTC; CDR3 protein: CASSLSPKTGSSYNEQFF
J gene: TRBJ2-1; V gene: TRBV7-8; D gene: .; CDR3 length: 15; clone size: .; CDR3 DNA: TGTGCCAGCAGCTTTGAACTGAACTCCTACAATGAGCAGTTCTTC; CDR3 protein: CASSFELNSYNEQFF